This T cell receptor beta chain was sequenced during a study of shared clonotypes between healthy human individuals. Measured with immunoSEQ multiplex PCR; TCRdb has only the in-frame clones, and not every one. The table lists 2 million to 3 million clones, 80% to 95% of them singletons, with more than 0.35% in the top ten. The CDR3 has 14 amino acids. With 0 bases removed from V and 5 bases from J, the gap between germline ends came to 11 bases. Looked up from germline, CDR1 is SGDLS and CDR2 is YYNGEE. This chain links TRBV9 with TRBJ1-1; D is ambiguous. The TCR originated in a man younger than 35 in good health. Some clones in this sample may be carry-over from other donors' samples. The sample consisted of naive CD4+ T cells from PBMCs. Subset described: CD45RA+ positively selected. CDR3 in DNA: TGTGCCAGCAGCGTAGCTGTTCTGGGAACTGAAGCTTTCTTT. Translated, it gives CASSVAVLGTEAFF.